The 27 T cell receptor beta chains presented below share a single source sample, sequenced in a study of T cell responses to AZD1222 COVID-19 vaccine. TCRdb's table, derived via immunoSEQ multiplex PCR, lists solely in-frame clones and lacks some. Found here are roughly 50,000 clones, roughly 85% of them singletons; the top ten hold around 6.5%. Sequencing used peripheral blood, obtained 28 days after the second AZD1222 dose. The source is an adult who received the AZD1222 COVID-19 vaccine.

The chain links TRBV7-8 to TRBJ2-1; no reliable D call. Germline V gene sequence: CDR1 SGHVS, CDR2 FQNEAQ. V lost 7 bases, J lost 4 bases, and 14 bases lay in between. This CDR3 is 14 amino acids long. This CDR3 is CASTLDPVYNEQFF. The CDR3 DNA is TGTGCCAGCACACTGGACCCCGTTTACAATGAGCAGTTCTTC.

Written as DNA, the CDR3 is TGTGCTTCGGGGGGCGCGGGAGCCTGGAATGAGCAGTTCTTC. Translated: CASGGAGAWNEQFF. The chain is built from TRBV12-5 and TRBJ2-1; tentative D call: TRBD2 (7 bases). The CDR3 is made up of 14 amino acids. Trimming left V 11 bases short and J 7 bases short, with 21 bases between. Germline CDR1 reads LGHNT; CDR2 reads FRNRAP.

V is TRBV28 and J is TRBJ2-2; D possibly corresponds to TRBD1 (5 bases). This CDR3 has 15 amino acids. Trimming took off 7 bases at V and 0 bases at J, with 12 bases between the two ends. Germline loops: CDR1 MDHEN, CDR2 SYDVKM. The CDR3 DNA is TGTGCCAGCAAAGGGGCACTCGCGAACACCGGGGAGCTGTTTTTT. It translates to CASKGALANTGELFF. The full variable domain, rest sourced from reference TRBV28 and TRBJ2-2, is DVKVTQSSRYLVKRTGEKVFLECVQDMDHENMFWYRQDPGLGLRLIYFSYDVKMKEKGDIPEGYSVSREKKERFSLILESASTNQTSMYLCASKGALANTGELFFGEGSRLTVL.

CDR3 protein: CASGGVINEKLFF. The DNA of the CDR3 is TGTGCCAGCGGGGGAGTAATTAATGAAAAACTGTTTTTT. The chain joins TRBV2 to TRBJ1-4; TRBD1 is a possible D gene (5 bases). V was pared by 8 bases and J by 4 bases, with 11 bases between. This CDR3 is built from 13 residues. Germline assignment: CDR1 SNHLY and CDR2 FYNNEI. Full variable domain (outside the CDR3, taken from reference TRBV2 and TRBJ1-4): EPEVTQTPSHQVTQMGQEVILRCVPISNHLYFYWYRQILGQKVEFLVSFYNNEISEKSEIFDDQFSVERPDGSNFTLKIRSTKLEDSAMYFCASGGVINEKLFFGSGTQLSVL.

This chain connects TRBV6-6 to TRBJ2-5, with 9 bases that match TRBD1. The CDR3 covers 16 residues. CDR1 and CDR2 (germline): MNHNY, SVGAGI (reference sequence). The ends lost 0 bases at V and 5 bases at J; junction bases unmatched: 7. DNA for the CDR3: TGTGCCAGCAGTTACTCGATGGGACAGGGCCATGAGACCCAGTACTTC. Encoded protein: CASSYSMGQGHETQYF.

This sequence joins TRBV5-1 and TRBJ2-5, with TRBD1 matching 10 bases. The CDR3 covers 15 residues. The germline gives CDR1 SGHRS, CDR2 YFSETQ. After removal of 5 bases from V and 0 bases from J, the junction contained 4 bases not matched to a gene. DNA for the CDR3: TGCGCCAGCAGGTCGGGACAGGGGAACCAAGAGACCCAGTACTTC. It encodes CASRSGQGNQETQYF.

In this sample, this clone turned up a few times. This chain links TRBV7-6 with TRBJ2-7; TRBD1 agrees at 8 bases. V lost 6 bases and J lost 0; bases outside the gene matches: 7. Looked up from germline, CDR1 is SGHVS and CDR2 is FNYEAQ. The CDR3 loop spans 15 amino acids. The CDR3 nucleotides are TGTGCCAGCAGATTCGGACAGGGTGGCTCCTACGAGCAGTACTTC. It specifies CASRFGQGGSYEQYF.

This chain connects TRBV15 to TRBJ2-7; D perhaps matches TRBD1 (6 bases). Trimming stripped 4 bases from V and 2 bases from J, with 12 bases between. CDR3 length: 14 amino acids. CDR1 and CDR2 (germline): LNHNV, YYDKDF (reference sequence). CDR3 sequence: CATSNLDRTYEQYF. CDR3 coding DNA: TGTGCCACCAGCAACTTGGACAGAACCTACGAGCAGTACTTC.

This clone was observed once. The J gene is TRBJ1-5, the V gene TRBV6-5; D ambiguous. CDR1 and CDR2 (germline): MNHEY, SVGAGI. The CDR3 has 15 residues. Trimming pared 5 bases from V and 3 bases from J, leaving 14 bases between. CDR3 amino acids: CASSLGRGFNQPQHF. For the CDR3, the DNA is TGTGCCAGCAGTCTGGGTCGGGGATTCAATCAGCCCCAGCATTTT.

The gene calls are TRBV7-2 and TRBJ2-3, with 7 bases that match TRBD2. CDR3 size: 14 residues. Germline loops: CDR1 SGHTA, CDR2 FQGNSA. The junction had 9 bases not matched to a gene; V was cut back by 7 bases and J by 5 bases. CDR3 sequence: CASTSLARGDTQYF. The DNA for the CDR3 is TGTGCCAGCACCTCACTAGCGAGGGGAGATACGCAGTATTTT.

The chain uses TRBV7-6 and TRBJ2-1; 14 bases match TRBD2. Per the germline V gene, CDR1 is SGHVS and CDR2 is FNYEAQ. V lost 5 bases, J lost 9 bases, and 21 bases stayed unmatched. The CDR3 is made up of 20 amino acids. The CDR3 reads CASSLPQTSGRARFGGEQFF. The DNA for the CDR3 is TGTGCCAGCAGCCTCCCCCAGACTAGCGGGAGGGCCAGGTTCGGCGGTGAGCAGTTCTTC.

The rearrangement links TRBV20-1 to TRBJ2-3; D may be TRBD1 (6 bases). CDR1 is DFQATT and CDR2 is SNEGSKA in the germline V gene (reference sequence). CDR3 size: 15 residues. Trimming pared 3 bases from V and 0 bases from J, leaving 13 bases between. CDR3: CSASPGTPSTDTQYF. In DNA, the CDR3 is TGCAGTGCTAGTCCCGGGACACCTAGCACAGATACGCAGTATTTT.

This chain joins TRBV19 and TRBJ1-3, with D possibly being TRBD1 (5 bases). This CDR3 spans 16 amino acids. Germline CDR1 is LNHDA and CDR2 is SQIVND (reference sequence). The ends were cut back, 5 bases at V and 0 bases at J, with 14 bases in the middle. CDR3 protein: CASSPGRQFSGNTIYF. The CDR3 DNA reads TGTGCCAGTAGTCCGGGACGGCAGTTCTCTGGAAACACCATATATTTT. The entire variable domain, with the rest obtained from reference TRBV19 and TRBJ1-3, is as follows: DGGITQSPKYLFRKEGQNVTLSCEQNLNHDAMYWYRQDPGQGLRLIYYSQIVNDFQKGDIAEGYSVSREKKESFPLTVTSAQKNPTAFYLCASSPGRQFSGNTIYFGEGSWLTVV.

The CDR3 here is CASSYLVRLAGGTDTQYF. CDR3 bases: TGTGCCAGCAGTTACCTGGTTAGACTAGCGGGAGGCACAGATACGCAGTATTTT. The chain uses TRBV6-2 or TRBV6-3 and TRBJ2-3; 12 nucleotides line up with TRBD2. This CDR3 is built from 18 residues. V lost 2 bases and J lost 1; bases outside the gene matches: 7. The germline gives CDR1 MNHEY, CDR2 SVGEGT.

Comments on this clone: The identical CDR3 is also encoded by other nucleotide sequences in the sample. The chain employs TRBV3-1 (or the pseudogene TRBV3-2) and TRBJ2-3; 9 bases line up with TRBD2. The J segment lost 2 bases and the V segment lost 0 bases, leaving 3 bases of the junction unmatched. This CDR3 is built from 16 residues. Germline loops: CDR1 LGHDT, CDR2 YNNKEL (reference sequence). The CDR3 loop is CASSQDLAGNTDTQYF. CDR3 in DNA: TGTGCCAGCAGCCAAGACCTAGCGGGAAACACAGATACGCAGTATTTT.

The V gene is TRBV11-3, the J gene TRBJ2-4; D may correspond to TRBD1 or TRBD2 (5 bases each). The CDR3 length is 14 residues. Trimming pared 7 bases from V and 5 bases from J, leaving 15 bases between. The V gene's germline CDR1 is SGHNT and CDR2 YENEEA. The CDR3 sequence: CASTHGRGQNIQYF. The CDR3 DNA sequence: TGTGCCAGCACCCATGGTCGGGGCCAAAACATTCAGTACTTC.

The rearrangement uses TRBV7-2 and TRBJ1-2; TRBD1 might be the D (6 bases). This CDR3 has 16 amino acids. Per germline, CDR1 SGHTA and CDR2 FQGNSA. V was clipped by 1 base and J by 8 bases, with 20 bases between them. The CDR3 region has the DNA TGTGCCAGCAGCTTAGTCGGGAGTACCGGGGGCGCGGGCTACACCTTC. It translates to CASSLVGSTGGAGYTF.

The rearrangement links TRBV15 to TRBJ1-4, with 8 bases lining up with TRBD1. The CDR3 has 19 residues. J lost 2 bases, V lost 0 bases, and 11 bases had no gene match. Germline CDR1 LNHNV, CDR2 YYDKDF (reference sequence). CDR3 nucleotides: TGTGCCACCAGCAGAGATCCAGGCAGGGGGCGTGCGACTAATGAAAAACTGTTTTTT. Its translation is CATSRDPGRGRATNEKLFF.

The chain recombines TRBV28 with TRBJ1-5; TRBD1 is a possible D gene (5 bases). The V gene lost 7 bases and the J gene lost 6 bases, with 22 bases spanning the gap. This CDR3 spans 16 amino acids. Germline values: CDR1 MDHEN, CDR2 SYDVKM. CDR3 bases: TGTGCCAGCACCCAGCTAGGGCAGGGAGGCAGTCAGCCCCAGCATTTT. Encoded protein: CASTQLGQGGSQPQHF. Drawing the rest from reference TRBV28 and TRBJ1-5, the complete variable domain is DVKVTQSSRYLVKRTGEKVFLECVQDMDHENMFWYRQDPGLGLRLIYFSYDVKMKEKGDIPEGYSVSREKKERFSLILESASTNQTSMYLCASTQLGQGGSQPQHFGDGTRLSIL.

A single count supports this clone. This chain uses TRBV12-3 or TRBV12-4 with TRBJ1-2, with D possibly TRBD1 on 5 matching bases. V was pared by 6 bases and J by 4 bases, with 12 bases between. The CDR3 has 13 residues. Written as DNA, the CDR3 is TGTGCCAGCAGCGATCAGGGATCCTATGGCTACACCTTC. This gives the protein CASSDQGSYGYTF.

The chain carries TRBV7-9 and TRBJ2-1; the match to TRBD2 covers 8 bases. The CDR3 runs 15 residues. Unmatched junction bases numbered 4, after V lost 3 bases and J lost 3 bases. Germline loops: CDR1 SEHNR, CDR2 FQNEAQ (reference sequence). CDR3 coding DNA: TGTGCCAGCAGCTTGTTACTAGCGGTCTACAATGAGCAGTTCTTC. This codes for CASSLLLAVYNEQFF.

V usage is TRBV3-1 (or the pseudogene TRBV3-2) and J usage is TRBJ2-1; possible D gene TRBD2, 5 bases. V was pared by 1 base and J by 9 bases, with 10 bases between. The germline CDR1 and CDR2 sequences are LGHDT and YNNKEL (reference sequence). The CDR3 contains 13 residues. CDR3 sequence (DNA): TGTGCCAGCAGCCAAGTCCCAGAGGGTGAGCAGTTCTTC. Translation: CASSQVPEGEQFF.

This chain connects TRBV20-1 to TRBJ2-1; D gene ambiguous. The CDR3 contains 11 residues. The V and J ends lost 6 bases and 9 bases respectively, with 12 bases between them. Germline V gene lookup returns CDR1 DFQATT and CDR2 SNEGSKA (reference sequence). The CDR3 region has the DNA TGCAGTGCCCTTTTGCATGTTGAGCAGTTCTTC. Translation: CSALLHVEQFF.

This clone has only one observation. This sequence joins TRBV2 and TRBJ2-7; D uncertain. The CDR3 is 13 residues long. Germline CDR1 and CDR2: SNHLY and FYNNEI. Trimming left V 0 bases short and J 4 bases short, with 7 bases between. CDR3 coding DNA: TGTGCCAGCAGTGAAGCGTCTGGATACGAGCAGTACTTC. It yields the protein CASSEASGYEQYF. The entire variable domain, with the rest obtained from reference TRBV2 and TRBJ2-7, is as follows: EPEVTQTPSHQVTQMGQEVILRCVPISNHLYFYWYRQILGQKVEFLVSFYNNEISEKSEIFDDQFSVERPDGSNFTLKIRSTKLEDSAMYFCASSEASGYEQYFGPGTRLTVT.

The chain joins TRBV27 to TRBJ2-6; no firm D call. The CDR3 has 14 amino acids. The V end was cut by 5 bases, the J end by 3 bases, with 8 bases between. CDR1 and CDR2 (germline): MNHEY, SMNVEV (reference sequence). CDR3 residues: CASSPLNGANVLTF. Here the CDR3 DNA reads TGTGCCAGCAGTCCTTTAAATGGGGCCAACGTCCTGACTTTC. Full variable domain (outside the CDR3, taken from reference TRBV27 and TRBJ2-6): EAQVTQNPRYLITVTGKKLTVTCSQNMNHEYMSWYRQDPGLGLRQIYYSMNVEVTDKGDVPEGYKVSRKEKRNFPLILESPSPNQTSLYFCASSPLNGANVLTFGAGSRLTVL.

V gene TRBV7-8 combines with J gene TRBJ1-1; tentatively, D is TRBD1 (6 bases). The V and J ends lost 0 bases and 1 base respectively, with 9 bases between them. The CDR3 sequence is 15 residues long. Germline V gene sequence: CDR1 SGHVS, CDR2 FQNEAQ. The CDR3, as DNA: TGTGCCAGCAGCTTAGCGTCCAGGGGGAACACTGAAGCTTTCTTT. Its protein product is CASSLASRGNTEAFF.

The chain has TRBV4-2 and TRBJ2-2; TRBD2 aligns across 8 bases. The CDR3 sequence is 17 residues long. The germline V gene has CDR1 LGHNA and CDR2 YNFKEQ. Germline trimming cut 4 bases from V and 4 bases from J; bases unmatched to any gene: 11. Here the CDR3 reads CASSPIETGGSTGELFF. The CDR3 coding sequence is TGTGCCAGCAGCCCTATTGAGACGGGAGGGAGCACCGGGGAGCTGTTTTTT.